This T cell receptor beta chain is from a study of blood T cell repertoires in COVID-19. The wider study: Sources were T cells, B-cell-depleted T cells, or PBMCs; the material itself was cDNA or gDNA.

The protocol was immunoSEQ multiplex PCR, while the TCRdb copy is restricted to in-frame clones and leaves out a portion. The table records about 69,000 clones, 80% to 95% of them present only once. This clone showed up just once. The ends were cut back, 1 base at V and 4 bases at J, with 22 bases in the middle. Germline V gene sequence: CDR1 SQVTM, CDR2 ANQGSEA. The CDR3 consists of 17 residues. The sequenced material came from peripheral blood. This sequence was found in a woman aged 60-75 years with active COVID-19. J is TRBJ1-2 and V is TRBV29-1; TRBD1 might be the D (5 bases). In DNA, the CDR3 is TGCAGCGTTGAAGCACCCCGGGGGGGACCGGGGGGCTATGGCTACACCTTC. Protein sequence: CSVEAPRGGPGGYGYTF.